This TCR beta chain was captured in a study of blood T cell repertoires in COVID-19. Study-level information: Collection of acute and convalescent COVID-19 samples took place in the United States, Italy and Spain. T cells, B-cell-depleted T cells, or PBMCs provided the cDNA or gDNA that served as material.

Under the authors' procedure: Researchers report that nucleated cell counts were estimated from reference gene primer amplification. Clones were read by immunoSEQ multiplex PCR, and TCRdb kept only the in-frame ones, dropping some. For V, J and clone size, that table is used; D and trimming come from the DNA. The sample has about 150,000 clones; more than 70% are singletons. V lost 4 bases to trimming and J lost 4 bases; unmatched junction nucleotides: 11. The CDR3 runs to 16 residues. Germline CDR1 SGHAT, CDR2 FQNNGV. Sequencing was performed on peripheral blood. The sequence came from a woman aged 80 or over with active or convalescent COVID-19. The chain links TRBV11-2 to TRBJ2-7, with TRBD2 matching over 9 bases. CDR3 nucleotide sequence: TGTGCCAGCAGCTCTTTAGGCGGGAGGGCCACGTACGAGCAGTACTTC. Its translation is CASSSLGGRATYEQYF.